Listed here are 3 T cell receptor beta chains from one sample, sequenced in a study of blood T cell repertoires in COVID-19. Here immunoSEQ multiplex PCR was the method, and the copy in TCRdb shows in-frame clones only, minus some. The table has about 380,000 clones, around 87% seen once. The sample taken for sequencing was PBMCs or T cells enriched from blood (not recorded which). The receptors were sampled from a man aged 30 to 39 who had recovered from COVID-19.

The CDR3 reads CASRPTLQGRTEAFF. In DNA, the CDR3 is TGTGCCAGCAGACCCACCTTACAGGGTCGGACTGAAGCTTTCTTT. The rearrangement joins TRBV2 to TRBJ1-1, with a weak D call TRBD1 (6 bases). V was clipped by 6 bases and J by 5 bases, with 19 bases between them. This CDR3 comprises 15 residues. CDR1 SNHLY and CDR2 FYNNEI come from the germline V gene. Full variable domain (remainder filled in from reference TRBV2 and TRBJ1-1): EPEVTQTPSHQVTQMGQEVILRCVPISNHLYFYWYRQILGQKVEFLVSFYNNEISEKSEIFDDQFSVERPDGSNFTLKIRSTKLEDSAMYFCASRPTLQGRTEAFFGQGTRLTVV.

The rearrangement joins TRBV4-1 to TRBJ1-5, with 7 bases lining up with TRBD1. The CDR3 has 16 amino acids. Looked up from germline, CDR1 is MGHRA and CDR2 is YSYEKL. J lost 0 bases, V lost 4 bases, and 6 bases had no gene match. The CDR3: CASSREQGSSNQPQHF. As DNA, the CDR3 is TGCGCCAGCAGCCGGGAACAGGGGAGTAGCAATCAGCCCCAGCATTTT.

This chain joins TRBV3-1 (or the pseudogene TRBV3-2) and TRBJ1-2; 7 bases are shared with TRBD1. J was trimmed by 1 base and V by 1 base; bases with no gene match: 3. In germline, CDR1 is LGHDT, CDR2 YNNKEL (reference sequence). This CDR3 is built from 15 residues. CDR3 DNA: TGTGCCAGCAGCCAAGTCACAGGGGTTAACTATGGCTACACCTTC. Translated: CASSQVTGVNYGYTF.